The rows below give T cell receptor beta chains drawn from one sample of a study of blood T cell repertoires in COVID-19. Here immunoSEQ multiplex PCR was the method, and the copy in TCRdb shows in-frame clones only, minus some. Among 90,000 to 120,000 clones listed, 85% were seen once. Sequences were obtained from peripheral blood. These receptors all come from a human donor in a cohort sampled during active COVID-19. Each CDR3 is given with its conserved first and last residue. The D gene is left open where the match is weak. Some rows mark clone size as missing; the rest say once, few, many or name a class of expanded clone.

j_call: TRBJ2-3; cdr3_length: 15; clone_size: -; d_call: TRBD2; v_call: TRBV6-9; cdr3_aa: CASSYSPLLAGPQYF; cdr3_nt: TGTGCCAGCAGTTATTCTCCCCTTCTAGCGGGGCCCCAATATTTT
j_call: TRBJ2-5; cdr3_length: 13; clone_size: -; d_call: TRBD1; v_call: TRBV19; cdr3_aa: CASSLGGGETQYF; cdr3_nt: TGTGCCAGTAGTCTAGGGGGCGGCGAGACCCAGTACTTC
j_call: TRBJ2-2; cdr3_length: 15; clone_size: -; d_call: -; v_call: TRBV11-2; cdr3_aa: CASSLPETNLGELFF; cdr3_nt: TGTGCCAGCAGCTTACCGGAGACCAACCTTGGGGAGCTGTTTTTT
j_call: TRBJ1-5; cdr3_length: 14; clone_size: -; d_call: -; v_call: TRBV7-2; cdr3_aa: CASSSRGRDQPQHF; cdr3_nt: TGTGCCAGCAGCTCCCGGGGTCGGGATCAGCCCCAGCATTTT
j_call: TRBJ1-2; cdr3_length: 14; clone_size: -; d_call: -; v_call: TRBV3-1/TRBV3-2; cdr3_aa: CASSHTDPQYGYTF; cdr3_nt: TGTGCCAGCAGCCACACCGATCCCCAGTATGGCTACACCTTC
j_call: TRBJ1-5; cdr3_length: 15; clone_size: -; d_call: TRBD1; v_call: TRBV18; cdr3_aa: CASSPGQVDNQPQHF; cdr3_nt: TGTGCCAGCTCACCAGGACAGGTCGACAATCAGCCCCAGCATTTT
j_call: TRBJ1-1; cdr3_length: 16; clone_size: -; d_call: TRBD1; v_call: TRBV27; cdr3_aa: CASSILTDRGHTEAFF; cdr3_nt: TGTGCCAGCAGTATACTAACCGACAGGGGCCACACTGAAGCTTTCTTT
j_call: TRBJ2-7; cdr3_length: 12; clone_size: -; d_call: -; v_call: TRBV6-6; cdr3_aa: CASSLSSYEQYF; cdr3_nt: TGTGCCAGCAGCCTAAGCTCCTACGAGCAGTACTTC
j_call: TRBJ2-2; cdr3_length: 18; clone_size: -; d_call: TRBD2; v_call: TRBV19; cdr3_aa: CASTPPLAGGRGTGELFF; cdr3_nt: TGTGCCAGTACCCCCCCCCTGGCGGGGGGGCGGGGCACCGGGGAGCTGTTTTTT
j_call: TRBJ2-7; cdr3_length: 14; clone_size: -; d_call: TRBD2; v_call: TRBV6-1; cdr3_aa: CASSEGTRAYEQYF; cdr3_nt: TGTGCCAGCAGTGAAGGGACTAGGGCCTACGAGCAGTACTTC
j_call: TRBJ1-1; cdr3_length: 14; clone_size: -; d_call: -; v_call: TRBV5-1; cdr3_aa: CASSFGSGRVEAFF; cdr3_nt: TGCGCCAGCAGCTTCGGTTCTGGGCGAGTCGAGGCTTTCTTT
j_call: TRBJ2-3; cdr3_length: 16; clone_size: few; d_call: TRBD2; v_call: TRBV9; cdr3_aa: CASSVGAGGFTDTQYF; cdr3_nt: TGTGCCAGCAGCGTAGGGGCGGGGGGATTCACAGATACGCAGTATTTT
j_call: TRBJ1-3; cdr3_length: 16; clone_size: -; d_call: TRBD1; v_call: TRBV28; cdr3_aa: CASSSSYGQGRNTIYF; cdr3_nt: TGTGCCAGCAGTTCCTCCTATGGACAGGGTAGAAACACCATATATTTT
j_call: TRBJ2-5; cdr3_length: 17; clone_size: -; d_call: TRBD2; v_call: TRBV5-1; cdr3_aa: CASSLAGTPGGVETQYF; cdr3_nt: TGCGCCAGCAGCTTGGCCGGTACACCCGGGGGGGTAGAGACCCAGTACTTC
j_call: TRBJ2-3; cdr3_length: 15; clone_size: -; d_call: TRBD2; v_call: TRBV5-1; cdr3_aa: CASSLVGGPADTQYF; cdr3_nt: TGCGCCAGCAGCTTGGTGGGAGGGCCCGCAGATACGCAGTATTTT
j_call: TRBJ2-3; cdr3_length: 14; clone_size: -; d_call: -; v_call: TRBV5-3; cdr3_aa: CARSEAPARHTQYF; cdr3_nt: TGTGCCAGAAGCGAGGCCCCGGCGCGCCATACGCAGTATTTT
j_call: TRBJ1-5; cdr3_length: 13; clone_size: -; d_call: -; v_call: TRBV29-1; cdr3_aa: CSVQDGGDQPQHF; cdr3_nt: TGCAGCGTTCAAGATGGGGGCGATCAGCCCCAGCATTTT
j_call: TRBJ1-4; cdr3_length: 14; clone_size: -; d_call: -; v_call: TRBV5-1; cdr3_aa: CASSLEGSGEKLFF; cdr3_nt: TGCGCCAGCAGCTTGGAAGGGAGCGGTGAAAAACTGTTTTTT
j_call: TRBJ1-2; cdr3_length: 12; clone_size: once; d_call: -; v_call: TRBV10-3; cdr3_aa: CATRDSNYGYTF; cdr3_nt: TGTGCCACCCGGGACTCTAACTATGGCTACACCTTC
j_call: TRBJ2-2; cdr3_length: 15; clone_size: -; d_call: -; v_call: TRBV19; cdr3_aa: CASSIAADFGGELFF; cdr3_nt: TGTGCCAGTAGTATAGCCGCGGACTTTGGCGGGGAGCTGTTTTTT
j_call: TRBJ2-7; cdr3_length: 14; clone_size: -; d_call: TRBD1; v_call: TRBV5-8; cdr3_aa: CASSPGTGAWGQYF; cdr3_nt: TGTGCCAGCAGCCCCGGGACAGGGGCCTGGGGGCAGTACTTC
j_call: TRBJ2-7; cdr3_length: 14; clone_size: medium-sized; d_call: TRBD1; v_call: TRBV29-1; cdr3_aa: CSVEGTGGSYEQYF; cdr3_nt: TGCAGCGTTGAAGGGACAGGGGGCTCCTACGAGCAGTACTTC
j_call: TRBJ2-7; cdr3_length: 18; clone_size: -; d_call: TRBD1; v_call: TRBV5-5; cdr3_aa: CASSSGTFDRGRSYEQYF; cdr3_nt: TGTGCCAGCAGCTCGGGTACTTTCGACAGGGGACGGTCCTACGAGCAGTACTTC
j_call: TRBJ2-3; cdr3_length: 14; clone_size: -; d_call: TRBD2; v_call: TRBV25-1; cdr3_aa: CATSSGMSTDTQYF; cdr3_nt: TGTGCCACCTCGAGCGGGATGAGCACAGATACGCAGTATTTT
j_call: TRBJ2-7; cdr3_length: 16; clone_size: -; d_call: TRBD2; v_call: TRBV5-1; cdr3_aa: CASSLALAGASYEQYF; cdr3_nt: TGCGCCAGCAGCTTGGCCCTAGCGGGAGCCTCCTACGAGCAGTACTTC
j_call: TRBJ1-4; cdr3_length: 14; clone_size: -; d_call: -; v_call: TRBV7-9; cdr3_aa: CASSPGGGDEKLFF; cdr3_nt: TGTGCCAGCAGCCCCGGAGGGGGGGATGAAAAACTGTTTTTT
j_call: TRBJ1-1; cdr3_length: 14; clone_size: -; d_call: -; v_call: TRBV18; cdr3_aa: CASSPTYQGREAFF; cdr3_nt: TGTGCCAGCTCACCGACCTACCAGGGAAGGGAAGCTTTCTTT
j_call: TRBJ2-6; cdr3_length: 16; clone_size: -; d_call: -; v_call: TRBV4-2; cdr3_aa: CASSLATGSGANVLTF; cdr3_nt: TGTGCCAGCAGCCTAGCGACAGGCTCTGGGGCCAACGTCCTGACTTTC
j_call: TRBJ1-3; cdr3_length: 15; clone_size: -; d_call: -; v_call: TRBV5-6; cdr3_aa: CASSLRGGSGNTIYF; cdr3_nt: TGTGCCAGCAGCTTGCGCGGGGGCTCTGGAAACACCATATATTTT
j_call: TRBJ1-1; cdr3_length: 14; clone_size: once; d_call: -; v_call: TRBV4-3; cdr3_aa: CASSQDYPTDEAFF; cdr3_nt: TGCGCCAGCAGCCAAGATTATCCGACAGATGAAGCTTTCTTT
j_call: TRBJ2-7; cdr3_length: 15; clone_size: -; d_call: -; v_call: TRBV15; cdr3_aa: CATSRGVTASYEQYF; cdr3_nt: TGTGCCACCAGCAGAGGAGTGACAGCCTCCTACGAGCAGTACTTC
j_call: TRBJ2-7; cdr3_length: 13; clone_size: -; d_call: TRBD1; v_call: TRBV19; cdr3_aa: CASSPGQTYEQYF; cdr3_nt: TGTGCCAGTAGTCCGGGACAGACCTACGAGCAGTACTTC
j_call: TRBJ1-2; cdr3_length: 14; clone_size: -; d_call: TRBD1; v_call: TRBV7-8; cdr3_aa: CASSTRQGHYGYTF; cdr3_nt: TGTGCCAGCAGCACCCGACAGGGGCACTATGGCTACACCTTC
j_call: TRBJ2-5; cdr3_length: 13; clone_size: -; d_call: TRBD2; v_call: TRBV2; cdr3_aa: CASSAGGRETQYF; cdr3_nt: TGTGCCAGCAGTGCGGGCGGGAGGGAGACCCAGTACTTC
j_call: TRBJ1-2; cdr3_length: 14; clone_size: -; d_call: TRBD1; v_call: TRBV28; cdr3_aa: CASSRQGANYGYTF; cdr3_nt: TGTGCCAGCAGTCGACAGGGGGCAAACTATGGCTACACCTTC
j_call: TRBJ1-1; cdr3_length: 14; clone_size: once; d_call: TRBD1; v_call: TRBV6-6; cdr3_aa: CASRPDREGTEAFF; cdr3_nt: TGTGCCAGCAGACCCGACAGGGAAGGAACTGAAGCTTTCTTT
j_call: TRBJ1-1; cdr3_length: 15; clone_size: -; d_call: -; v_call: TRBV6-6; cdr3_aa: CASSVQGRGDTEAFF; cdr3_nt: TGTGCCAGCTCCGTACAGGGTCGAGGGGACACTGAAGCTTTCTTT
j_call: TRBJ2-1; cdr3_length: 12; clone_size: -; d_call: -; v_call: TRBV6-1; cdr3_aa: CASSEREYEQFF; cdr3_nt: TGTGCCAGCAGTGAGAGGGAATATGAGCAGTTCTTC
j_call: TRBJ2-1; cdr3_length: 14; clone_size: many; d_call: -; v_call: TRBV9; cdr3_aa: CASSVAPGRNEQFF; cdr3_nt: TGTGCCAGCAGCGTAGCCCCAGGGCGAAATGAGCAGTTCTTC
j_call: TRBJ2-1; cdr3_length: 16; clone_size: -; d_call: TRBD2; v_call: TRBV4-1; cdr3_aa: CASSQDSSGSLYEQFF; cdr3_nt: TGCGCCAGCAGCCAAGACTCTAGCGGGAGCCTCTATGAGCAGTTCTTC
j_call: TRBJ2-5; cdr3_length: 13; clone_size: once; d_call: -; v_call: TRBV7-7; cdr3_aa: CASSLRGMETQYF; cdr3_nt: TGTGCTAGCAGCTTAAGGGGAATGGAGACCCAGTACTTC
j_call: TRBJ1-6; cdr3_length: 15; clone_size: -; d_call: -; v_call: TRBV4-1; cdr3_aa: CASSHLQGVRSPLHF; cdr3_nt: TGCGCCAGCAGCCACTTACAGGGTGTTAGGTCACCCCTCCACTTT
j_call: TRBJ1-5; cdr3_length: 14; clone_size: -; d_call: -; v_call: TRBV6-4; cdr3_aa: CASSESHGAQPQHF; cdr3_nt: TGTGCCAGCAGCGAGAGCCATGGAGCGCAGCCCCAGCATTTT
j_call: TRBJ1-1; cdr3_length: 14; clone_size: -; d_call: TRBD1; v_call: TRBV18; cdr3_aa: CASSPGQGQTEAFF; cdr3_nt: TGTGCCAGCTCACCCGGACAGGGTCAAACTGAAGCTTTCTTT
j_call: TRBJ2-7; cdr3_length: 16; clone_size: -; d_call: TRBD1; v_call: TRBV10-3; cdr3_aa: CAISESVGDSSYEQYF; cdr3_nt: TGTGCCATCAGTGAATCCGTAGGGGACAGCTCCTACGAGCAGTACTTC
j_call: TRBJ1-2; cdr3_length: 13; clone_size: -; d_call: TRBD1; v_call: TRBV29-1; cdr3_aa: CSVTEDRVKGYTF; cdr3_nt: TGCAGCGTTACGGAGGACAGGGTGAAAGGCTACACCTTC
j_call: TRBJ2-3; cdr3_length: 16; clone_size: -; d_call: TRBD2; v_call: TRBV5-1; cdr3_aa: CASSFGASGSIDTQYF; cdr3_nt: TGCGCCAGCAGCTTCGGGGCTAGCGGGAGTATTGATACGCAGTATTTT
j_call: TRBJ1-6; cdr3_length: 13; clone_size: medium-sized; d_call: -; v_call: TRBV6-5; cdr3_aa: CASSPAVDSPLHF; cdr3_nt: TGTGCCAGCAGCCCAGCGGTTGATTCACCCCTCCACTTT
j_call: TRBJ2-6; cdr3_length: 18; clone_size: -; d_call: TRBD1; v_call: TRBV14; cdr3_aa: CASSQDSDRSSGANVLTF; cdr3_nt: TGTGCCAGCAGCCAAGATTCGGACAGGTCGTCTGGGGCCAACGTCCTGACTTTC
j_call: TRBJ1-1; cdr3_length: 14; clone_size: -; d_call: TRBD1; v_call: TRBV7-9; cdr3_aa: CASRPRQGSSEAFF; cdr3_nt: TGTGCCAGTCGACCAAGACAGGGAAGCTCTGAAGCTTTCTTT
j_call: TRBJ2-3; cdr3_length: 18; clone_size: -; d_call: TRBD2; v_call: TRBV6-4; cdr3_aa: CASSAFGGLAERPDTQYF; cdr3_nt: TGTGCCAGCAGTGCCTTCGGGGGACTAGCGGAGAGGCCAGATACGCAGTATTTT
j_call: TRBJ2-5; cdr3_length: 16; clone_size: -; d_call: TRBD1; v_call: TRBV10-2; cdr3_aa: CASSKTGVEFEETQYF; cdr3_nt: TGCGCCAGCAGTAAAACAGGGGTAGAGTTTGAGGAGACCCAGTACTTC
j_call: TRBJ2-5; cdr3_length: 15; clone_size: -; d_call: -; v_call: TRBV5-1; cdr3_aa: CASSSRDVGGGTQYF; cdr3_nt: TGCGCCAGCAGCTCGAGGGACGTTGGGGGCGGGACCCAGTACTTC
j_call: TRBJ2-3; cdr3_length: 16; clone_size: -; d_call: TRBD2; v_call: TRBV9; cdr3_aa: CASSVGPAGGADTQYF; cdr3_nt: TGTGCCAGCAGCGTAGGCCCCGCGGGGGGGGCAGATACGCAGTATTTT
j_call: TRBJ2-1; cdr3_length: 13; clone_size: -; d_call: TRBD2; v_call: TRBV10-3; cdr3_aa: CAISESRETEQFF; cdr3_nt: TGTGCCATCAGTGAGTCGCGGGAGACTGAGCAGTTCTTC
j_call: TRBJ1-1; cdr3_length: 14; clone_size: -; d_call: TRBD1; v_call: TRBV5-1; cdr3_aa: CASSLLTGNPEAFF; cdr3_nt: TGCGCCAGCAGCTTGTTGACAGGGAACCCTGAAGCTTTCTTT
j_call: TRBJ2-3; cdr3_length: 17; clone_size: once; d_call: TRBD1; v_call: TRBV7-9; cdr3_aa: CASSLGAGQGSTDTQYF; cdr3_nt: TGTGCCAGCAGCTTAGGGGCGGGACAGGGCAGCACAGATACGCAGTATTTT
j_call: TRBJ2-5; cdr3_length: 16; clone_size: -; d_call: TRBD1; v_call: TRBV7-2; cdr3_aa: CASSLSGTGVKKTQYF; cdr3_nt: TGTGCCAGCAGCTTGAGCGGGACAGGGGTAAAGAAGACCCAGTACTTC
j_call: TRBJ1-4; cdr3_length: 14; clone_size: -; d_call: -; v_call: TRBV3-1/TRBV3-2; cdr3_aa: CASSPSGPNEKLFF; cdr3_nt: TGTGCCAGCAGCCCCAGTGGTCCTAATGAAAAACTGTTTTTT
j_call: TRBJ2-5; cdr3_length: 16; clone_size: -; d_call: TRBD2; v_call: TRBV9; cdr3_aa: CASSARSGRGLETQYF; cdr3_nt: TGTGCCAGCAGCGCCCGGTCGGGGAGGGGTCTAGAGACCCAGTACTTC